The rows below give T cell receptor beta chains drawn from one sample of a study of cytomegalovirus exposure and HLA in healthy donors. TCRdb's copy holds only in-frame clones and misses some; the assay was immunoSEQ multiplex PCR. The sample has some 250,000 clones, about 81% seen once. The sequenced sample consisted of PBMCs. All receptors derive from a woman aged 40 to 50 in good health and CMV-seropositive. Each CDR3 is given with its conserved first and last residue. A D gene is named only where the DNA matches it firmly. Rows give clone size only sometimes, using once, few, many, or a class for an expanded clone.

>15|.|TRBV30|TRBJ2-5|TRBD2
CAFDYRRGGGETQYF
TGTGCCTTTGACTATCGGCGGGGGGGCGGAGAGACCCAGTACTTC
>14|once|TRBV10-3|TRBJ2-5|TRBD2
CAISEAGREETQYF
TGTGCCATCAGTGAGGCAGGGAGGGAGGAGACCCAGTACTTC
>16|few|TRBV7-2|TRBJ1-2|.
CASSLSPTGSTDGYTF
TGTGCCAGCAGCCTAAGCCCTACAGGGTCCACTGATGGCTACACCTTC
>14|.|TRBV6-1|TRBJ2-7|TRBD1
CASSPDRGSHEQYF
TGTGCCAGCAGTCCGGACAGGGGATCGCACGAGCAGTACTTC
>14|.|TRBV2|TRBJ2-4|.
CASSGQQGLNIQYF
TGTGCCAGCAGTGGACAACAGGGCCTAAACATTCAGTACTTC
>14|.|TRBV10-3|TRBJ1-1|.
CAISEAQMNTEAFF
TGTGCCATCAGTGAAGCACAGATGAACACTGAAGCTTTCTTT
>13|.|TRBV7-2|TRBJ2-3|.
CASSPPVSDTQYF
TGTGCCAGCAGCCCCCCTGTCTCAGATACGCAGTATTTT
>13|once|TRBV18|TRBJ1-1|TRBD1
CASSGQVGGEAFF
TGTGCCAGCTCCGGACAGGTTGGAGGTGAAGCTTTCTTT
>15|.|TRBV6-6|TRBJ1-2|TRBD1
CASSYSPGQGWGYTF
TGTGCCAGCAGTTATTCTCCGGGACAGGGTTGGGGCTACACCTTC
>15|.|TRBV10-3|TRBJ2-2|TRBD1
CAISRDREGTGELFF
TGTGCCATCAGTCGGGACAGGGAAGGAACCGGGGAGCTGTTTTTT
>14|.|TRBV7-9|TRBJ1-1|.
CSSSPVGGNTEAFF
TGTTCCAGCAGCCCCGTCGGGGGGAACACTGAAGCTTTCTTT
>13|.|TRBV19|TRBJ2-1|.
CASNEGGRGEQFF
TGTGCCAGTAATGAAGGGGGAAGGGGTGAGCAGTTCTTC
>13|.|TRBV18|TRBJ2-1|TRBD1
CASSPDRGNEQFF
TGTGCCAGCTCACCAGACAGGGGCAATGAGCAGTTCTTC
>15|once|TRBV19|TRBJ2-1|.
CASSITGLSYNEQFF
TGTGCCAGTAGTATAACGGGACTCTCCTACAATGAGCAGTTCTTC
>12|once|TRBV2|TRBJ1-2|.
CASSAMNYGYTF
TGTGCCAGCAGTGCCATGAACTATGGCTACACCTTC
>15|.|TRBV28|TRBJ2-5|TRBD1
CASSPGTGAYGTQYF
TGTGCCAGCAGTCCAGGGACAGGGGCGTATGGGACCCAGTACTTC
>17|.|TRBV4-1|TRBJ2-3|TRBD2
CASSQEILAAGVDTQYF
TGCGCCAGCAGCCAGGAAATACTAGCGGCGGGGGTGGATACGCAGTATTTT
>20|.|TRBV19|TRBJ2-2|TRBD2
CASSRLPGLAGGHLTGELFF
TGTGCCAGTAGTAGACTTCCGGGACTAGCGGGAGGCCATCTCACCGGGGAGCTGTTTTTT
>16|.|TRBV6-5|TRBJ1-2|TRBD1
CASSYLTGGAGYGYTF
TGTGCCAGCAGTTACCTGACAGGGGGCGCGGGGTATGGCTACACCTTC
>15|.|TRBV6-5|TRBJ2-3|TRBD2
CASSSQTSGVGTQYF
TGTGCCAGCAGTTCACAGACTAGCGGGGTAGGAACGCAGTATTTT
>15|.|TRBV2|TRBJ2-7|TRBD1
CASSGVGQGAYEQYF
TGTGCCAGCAGTGGGGTAGGGCAGGGGGCCTACGAGCAGTACTTC
>12|.|TRBV5-1|TRBJ2-2|.
CASSYSLGELFF
TGCGCCAGCAGTTATTCCCTGGGGGAGCTGTTTTTT
>15|.|TRBV11-1|TRBJ2-2|TRBD1
CASSQDRVDTGELFF
TGTGCCAGCAGCCAAGACAGGGTAGACACCGGGGAGCTGTTTTTT
>15|.|TRBV5-1|TRBJ1-1|.
CASSTGREGNTEAFF
TGCGCCAGCAGCACGGGTAGGGAGGGGAACACTGAAGCTTTCTTT
>18|.|TRBV5-1|TRBJ2-3|.
CASSSPPTSGSSTDTQYF
TGCGCCAGCAGCTCACCGCCGACTAGTGGATCTAGCACAGATACGCAGTATTTT
>13|.|TRBV5-6|TRBJ1-1|.
CASSTGANTEAFF
TGTGCCAGCAGCACTGGAGCGAACACTGAAGCTTTCTTT
>12|.|TRBV2|TRBJ2-7|.
CASSAQGYEQYF
TGTGCCAGCAGTGCCCAGGGCTACGAGCAGTACTTC
>15|once|TRBV2|TRBJ2-6|TRBD1
CASSEQGTGTNVLTF
TGTGCCAGCAGCGAACAAGGGACAGGGACCAACGTCCTGACTTTC
>13|.|TRBV7-2|TRBJ2-1|.
CASSLVYGDEQFF
TGTGCCAGCAGCTTAGTTTACGGGGATGAGCAGTTCTTC
>15|.|TRBV7-9|TRBJ1-2|.
CASSLVGASNYGYTF
TGTGCCAGCAGCTTAGTGGGGGCAAGTAACTATGGCTACACCTTC
>15|.|TRBV19|TRBJ1-3|.
CASSEVGGIGNTIYF
TGTGCCAGTAGCGAGGTCGGGGGTATTGGAAACACCATATATTTT
>15|.|TRBV4-1|TRBJ2-7|.
CASSQGRGLTYEQYF
TGCGCCAGCAGCCAAGGGCGGGGCTTGACCTACGAGCAGTACTTC
>15|.|TRBV7-2|TRBJ2-7|.
CASSSPTGGSYEQYF
TGTGCCAGCAGCTCGCCGACAGGCGGATCCTACGAGCAGTACTTC
>16|.|TRBV7-9|TRBJ1-2|.
CASTNKGQALNYGYTF
TGTGCCAGCACCAACAAGGGACAAGCTCTCAACTATGGCTACACCTTC
>16|.|TRBV2|TRBJ2-7|TRBD2
CASMGLAGGPRDEQYF
TGTGCCAGCATGGGACTAGCGGGAGGGCCTAGGGACGAGCAGTACTTC
>14|few|TRBV11-2|TRBJ2-1|.
CASSPIPGNNEQFF
TGTGCCAGCAGTCCGATTCCGGGGAACAATGAGCAGTTCTTC
>14|.|TRBV6-5|TRBJ2-7|.
CASSWGVKGYEQYF
TGTGCCAGCAGTTGGGGGGTTAAGGGATACGAGCAGTACTTC
>13|.|TRBV2|TRBJ1-5|.
CASSETGNQPQHF
TGTGCCAGCAGTGAGACAGGCAATCAGCCCCAGCATTTT
>13|.|TRBV30|TRBJ2-7|.
CAWSVGAVYEQYF
TGTGCCTGGAGTGTAGGGGCAGTCTACGAGCAGTACTTC
>15|.|TRBV7-9|TRBJ2-3|TRBD2
CASSDTSGRRDTQYF
TGTGCCAGCAGCGACACTAGCGGGAGGCGAGATACGCAGTATTTT